A selection of T cell receptor beta chains follows, all from one sample in a study of human T cells and chemical hapten exposure. One entry per CDR3 protein results from TCRdb running MiXCR on the RACE reads. Here the sample spans some 53,000 distinct CDR3 sequences, about 11% being singletons. Source: whole blood, taken in connection with sensitization to the hapten diphenylcyclopropenone (DPC). The receptor source for this set is a woman aged 40 to 50 with alopecia areata. Some clones in this sample may be carry-over from other donors' samples. CDR3s include the opening cysteine and the closing phenylalanine or tryptophan. The D gene is left open where the match is weak. Expanded clones get a size class; other rows say once, few or many, or leave the size out.

size | J | V | D | CDR3 | DNA
- | TRBJ2-7 | TRBV28 | - | CASTLRRAVPYEQYF | TGTGCCAGCACCCTCAGGAGGGCGGTACCCTACGAGCAGTACTTC
many | TRBJ2-1 | TRBV5-8 | TRBD2 | CASSSQLAADYNEQFF | TGTGCCAGCAGCTCGCAACTAGCGGCAGACTACAATGAGCAGTTCTTC
few | TRBJ1-5 | TRBV12-3/TRBV12-4 | - | CASSLGSSSPDQPQHF | TGTGCCAGCAGTTTAGGAAGTAGTTCACCGGATCAGCCCCAGCATTTT
many | TRBJ2-7 | TRBV20-1 | TRBD2 | CSARAPKLAGDGEQYF | TGCAGTGCTAGGGCCCCAAAACTAGCGGGAGACGGCGAGCAGTACTTC
few | TRBJ2-5 | TRBV5-1 | - | CASSLATWGTQETQYF | TGCGCCAGCAGCTTGGCGACTTGGGGGACCCAAGAGACCCAGTACTTC
- | TRBJ1-5 | TRBV10-2 | TRBD1 | CASGGQDSNQPQHF | TGCGCCAGCGGGGGACAGGATAGCAATCAGCCCCAGCATTTT
- | TRBJ2-3 | TRBV3-1 | - | CASSQVIHGSTQYF | TGTGCCAGCAGCCAAGTTATCCATGGCAGTACGCAGTATTTT
- | TRBJ2-2 | TRBV2 | - | CASSPNADTGELFF | TGTGCCAGCAGCCCCAACGCAGACACCGGGGAGCTGTTTTTT
- | TRBJ1-5 | TRBV20-1 | - | CSARDTTSNQPQHF | TGCAGTGCTCGGGACACAACTAGCAATCAGCCCCAGCATTTT
- | TRBJ2-1 | TRBV29-1 | TRBD2 | CSVSGGRADYNEQFF | TGCAGCGTCTCTGGTGGGAGGGCCGACTACAATGAGCAGTTCTTC
many | TRBJ1-1 | TRBV18 | - | CASSPLWGENTEAFF | TGTGCCAGCTCACCCTTATGGGGCGAGAACACTGAAGCTTTCTTT
many | TRBJ2-2 | TRBV9 | - | CASSPQSRGIGGELFF | TGTGCCAGCAGCCCCCAATCTCGAGGTATAGGCGGGGAGCTGTTTTTT
few | TRBJ2-5 | TRBV7-2 | - | CASSPRQATTQETQYF | TGTGCCAGCAGCCCCCGACAGGCTACTACCCAAGAGACCCAGTACTTC
- | TRBJ2-1 | TRBV7-6 | - | CASSFSGGGDEQFF | TGTGCCAGCAGCTTCAGCGGAGGGGGCGATGAGCAGTTCTTC
- | TRBJ1-2 | TRBV5-1 | TRBD1 | CASKPSLGQGVYGYTF | TGCGCCAGCAAACCCTCCCTGGGACAGGGGGTCTATGGCTACACCTTC
- | TRBJ1-2 | TRBV28 | - | CASTQEGGGYTF | TGTGCCAGCACCCAGGAGGGCGGCGGCTACACCTTC
many | TRBJ2-2 | TRBV7-7 | - | CASSLEGNTGELFF | TGTGCTAGCAGCTTAGAAGGAAACACCGGGGAGCTGTTTTTT
- | TRBJ2-1 | TRBV11-2 | - | CASSRLAGSSYNEQFF | TGTGCCAGCAGCAGGTTGGCGGGGAGCTCCTACAATGAGCAGTTCTTC
few | TRBJ2-5 | TRBV19 | TRBD2 | CASSMLAGVETQYF | TGTGCCAGTAGTATGCTAGCGGGGGTAGAGACCCAGTACTTC
many | TRBJ2-1 | TRBV4-3 | TRBD2 | CASSQGGLAANEQFF | TGCGCCAGCAGCCAAGGGGGACTAGCGGCCAATGAGCAGTTCTTC
- | TRBJ1-5 | TRBV30 | - | CAWSVREGRQPQHF | TGTGCCTGGAGTGTACGAGAGGGGCGTCAGCCCCAGCATTTT
few | TRBJ2-7 | TRBV6-5 | - | CASGGVSYEQYF | TGTGCCAGCGGAGGGGTGTCCTACGAGCAGTACTTC
medium-sized | TRBJ1-1 | TRBV18 | TRBD1 | CASSPPGQLNTEAFF | TGTGCCAGCTCACCGCCGGGACAGCTGAACACTGAAGCTTTCTTT
many | TRBJ1-5 | TRBV29-1 | TRBD1 | CSVGGTGNQPQHF | TGCAGCGTTGGGGGGACAGGGAATCAGCCCCAGCATTTT
- | TRBJ2-1 | TRBV29-1 | - | CSARRNEQFF | TGCAGCGCTCGTAGGAATGAGCAGTTCTTC
many | TRBJ2-1 | TRBV4-3 | - | CASSQDQPLTRGKPNEQFF | TGCGCCAGCAGCCAAGATCAACCCCTTACGAGGGGAAAACCCAATGAGCAGTTCTTC
many | TRBJ2-3 | TRBV3-1 | TRBD2 | CASSQGWTSGRDTQYF | TGTGCCAGCAGCCAAGGTTGGACTAGCGGAAGGGATACGCAGTATTTT
many | TRBJ2-6 | TRBV18 | TRBD1 | CASSAPGGAGANVLTF | TGTGCCAGCTCGGCGCCAGGGGGCGCTGGGGCCAACGTCCTGACTTTC